This T cell receptor (beta chain) stems from a study of monozygotic twins with inflammatory bowel disease. Study-level points and caveats: Variability may have been added to patient repertoires by differing immunosuppressive treatments.

From germline, CDR1 is LGHDT and CDR2 YNNKEL (reference sequence). The CDR3 contains 13 residues. Worth noting for this clonotype: Its antigen remains unidentified.

Template switching introduced UMIs that contain a 6-nucleotide sample barcode. TCRdb re-analyzed the 5' RACE reads; it lists each CDR3 protein once, without DNA. This repertoire comprises about 160,000 distinct CDR3 sequences; its ten largest clones make up 2.4%. This TCR was recovered from a human donor with ulcerative colitis or Crohn's disease, or a healthy co-twin of an affected twin (not recorded which). The chain recombines TRBV3-1 with TRBJ1-1. Sequencing was done on a sample of blood. The CDR3 region is CASSLLAGTEAFF.